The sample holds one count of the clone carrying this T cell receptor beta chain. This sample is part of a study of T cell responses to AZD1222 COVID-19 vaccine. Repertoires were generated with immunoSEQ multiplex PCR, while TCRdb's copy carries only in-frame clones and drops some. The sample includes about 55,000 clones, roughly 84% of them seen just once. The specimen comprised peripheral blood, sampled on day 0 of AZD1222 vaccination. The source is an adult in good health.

The CDR3 nucleotides are TGTGCCAGCAGTGAAGATGGGGATCAGCCCCAGCATTTT. It codes for CASSEDGDQPQHF. V and J are TRBV6-1 and TRBJ1-5; no clear D. Per the germline V gene, CDR1 is MNHNS and CDR2 is SASEGT. This CDR3 is 13 amino acids long. Trimming pared 1 base from V and 5 bases from J, leaving 6 bases between.